This section outlines one T cell receptor (beta chain) sequence together with its context. Its antigen is unknown. The data originate from a study of vaccination effects on CD4 cells after COVID-19. This table comes from immunoSEQ multiplex PCR, and its TCRdb copy is limited to in-frame clones, with some not included. The sample lists fewer than 85,000 clones; around 78% were seen once. This CDR3 has 15 residues. Germline lookup yields CDR1 SGHTA and CDR2 FQGNSA. With 2 bases removed from V and 8 bases from J, the gap between germline ends came to 15 bases. Antigen-specific CD4+ T cell clonotypes were called by their expansion after viral peptide-pool culture in ViraFEST. Following 10 days of culture, CD4+ T cells were isolated. Vaccinated participants had no history of SARS-CoV-2 infection and tested negative for nucleocapsid antibodies. Half-medium replacement with IL-2 medium occurred on days 3 and 7.

Sequenced here: CD4+ T cells from PBMCs cultured with SARS-CoV-2 spike peptides, sampled before COVID-19 vaccination. This chain connects TRBV7-2 to TRBJ1-4, with D possibly matching TRBD1 (5 bases). This TCR was sampled from a human donor who received a COVID-19 vaccine. The CDR3 is CASSLFWASGEKLFF. DNA of the CDR3: TGTGCCAGCAGCTTATTCTGGGCCTCAGGGGAAAAACTGTTTTTT.